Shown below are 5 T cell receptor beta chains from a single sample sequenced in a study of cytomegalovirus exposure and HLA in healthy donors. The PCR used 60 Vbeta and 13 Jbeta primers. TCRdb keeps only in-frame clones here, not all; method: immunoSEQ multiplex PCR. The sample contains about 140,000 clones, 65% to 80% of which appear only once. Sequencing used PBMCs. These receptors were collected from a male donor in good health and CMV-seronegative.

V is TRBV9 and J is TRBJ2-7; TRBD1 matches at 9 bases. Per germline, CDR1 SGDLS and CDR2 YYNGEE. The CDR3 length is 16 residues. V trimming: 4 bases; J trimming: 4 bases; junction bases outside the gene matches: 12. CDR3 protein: CASSSGQGSSFYEQYF. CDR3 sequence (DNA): TGTGCCAGCAGCTCTGGACAGGGGTCTTCCTTTTACGAGCAGTACTTC.

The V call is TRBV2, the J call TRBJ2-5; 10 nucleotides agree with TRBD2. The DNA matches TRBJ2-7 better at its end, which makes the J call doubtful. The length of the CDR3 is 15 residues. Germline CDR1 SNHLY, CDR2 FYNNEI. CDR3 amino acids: CASCRDLAGDSEQYF. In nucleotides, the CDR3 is TGTGCCAGCTGCCGGGATCTAGCGGGAGACTCCGAGCAGTACTTC.

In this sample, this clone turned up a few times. Here the CDR3 reads CASSQDLSSGGELFF. For the CDR3, the DNA is TGTGCCAGCAGCCAAGATCTTTCGTCAGGTGGGGAGCTGTTTTTT. V usage is TRBV4-2 and J usage is TRBJ2-2; D uncertain. Deletions cut 0 bases from V and 8 bases from J, with 13 bases between. CDR3 length: 15 amino acids. In germline, CDR1 is LGHNA, CDR2 YNFKEQ.

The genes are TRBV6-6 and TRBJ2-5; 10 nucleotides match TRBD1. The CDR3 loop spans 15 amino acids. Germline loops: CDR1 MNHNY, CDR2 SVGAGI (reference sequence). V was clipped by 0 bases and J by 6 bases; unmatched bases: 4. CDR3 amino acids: CASSYSWGQGKTQYF. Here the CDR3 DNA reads TGTGCCAGCAGTTACTCGTGGGGACAGGGGAAGACCCAGTACTTC.

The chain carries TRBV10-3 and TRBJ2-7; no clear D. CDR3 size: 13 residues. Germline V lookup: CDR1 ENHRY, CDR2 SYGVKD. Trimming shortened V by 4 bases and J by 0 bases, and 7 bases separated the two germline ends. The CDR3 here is CAISAANSYEQYF. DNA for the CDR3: TGTGCCATCAGTGCAGCGAACTCCTACGAGCAGTACTTC.